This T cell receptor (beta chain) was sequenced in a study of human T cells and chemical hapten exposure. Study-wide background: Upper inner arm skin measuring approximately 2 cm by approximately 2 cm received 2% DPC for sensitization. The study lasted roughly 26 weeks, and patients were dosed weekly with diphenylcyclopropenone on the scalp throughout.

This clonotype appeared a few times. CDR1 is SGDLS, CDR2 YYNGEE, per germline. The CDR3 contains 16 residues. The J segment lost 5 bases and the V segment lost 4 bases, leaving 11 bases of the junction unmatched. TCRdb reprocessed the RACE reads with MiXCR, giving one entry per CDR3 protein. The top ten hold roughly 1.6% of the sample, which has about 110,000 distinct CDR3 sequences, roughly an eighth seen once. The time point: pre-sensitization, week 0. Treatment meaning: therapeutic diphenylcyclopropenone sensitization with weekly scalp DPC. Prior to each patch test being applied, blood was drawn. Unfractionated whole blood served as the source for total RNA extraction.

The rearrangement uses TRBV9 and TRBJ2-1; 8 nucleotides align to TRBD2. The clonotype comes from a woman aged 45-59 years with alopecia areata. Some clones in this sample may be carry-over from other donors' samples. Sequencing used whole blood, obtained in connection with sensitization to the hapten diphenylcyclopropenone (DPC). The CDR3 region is CASSPGGRSWNNEQFF. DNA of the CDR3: TGTGCCAGCAGCCCGGGGGGGCGGTCCTGGAACAATGAGCAGTTCTTC.